This T cell receptor beta chain was observed in a study of blood T cell repertoires in COVID-19 (dated by TCRdb to the early 2020s). Some background on the complete study: Samples from collaborators originated in the United States, Italy and Spain and spanned both the acute and convalescent phases of COVID-19. The prospective study material was composed of cDNA or gDNA derived from T cells, B-cell-depleted T cells, or PBMCs. The dataset comprised deeply sampled blood TCRbeta repertoires from subjects exposed to, actively infected with, or recovered from COVID-19. The repertoires were released in a freely available public database intended as a resource for research on the immune response to SARS-CoV-2. Samples came from the ongoing ImmuneRACE study (first 160 participants) plus 1,254 subjects from 6 global collaborators. Sample metadata almost always included a de-identified subject ID, COVID-19 status, age in years and sex. Where available, HLA class I and class II types were taken from metadata supplied by the sample provider and were not determined by assay-based typing.

Collaborating institutions collected whole blood in K2EDTA tubes following their own protocols. Collaborator samples were shipped for TCRbeta analysis as frozen whole blood, isolated PBMCs, or DNA extracted from either sample type. Compared with germline, V lacks 1 base and J lacks 4 bases; bases without a gene match: 3. Counted from cysteine to phenylalanine, this CDR3 has 14 amino acids. The CDR3 DNA has 42 bases and is translated from base 1. From a lookup of the germline V gene, CDR1 and CDR2 are SGHTA and FQGNSA. On this clone itself: Its cognate antigen has yet to be identified. Base qualities were left out, and no much larger clone turns up one base away.

General findings and caveats noted by the study authors: How much clinical and demographic metadata was included differed by source and by participant, and the metadata was provided uncurated.

TCRbeta CDR3 regions were amplified from genomic DNA using the immunoSEQ Assay, a bias-controlled multiplex PCR. From the authors' description of their analysis: The number of nucleated cells in each sample was estimated from the amplification of reference gene primers within the assay. To quantify the absolute abundance of each unique TCRbeta CDR3 rearrangement, sequence reads were collapsed and filtered. For each sample, productive Simpson clonality was calculated as the square root of Simpson's diversity index over productive rearrangements. The clones in this table, taken by TCRdb from immuneACCESS, are in-frame only. Not every clone is retained; where verified, under half of the shortfall comes from an unresolved V gene, and the cause of the rest is unknown. V, J and clone size reflect that table, while D and trimming were determined from the DNA. For this sample there are about 58,000 clones; about 78% appear just once. Clones ranked in the top ten supply approximately 4.9% of the sample.

Sequencing was carried out using peripheral blood. Recombination connected TRBV7-2 to TRBJ2-5, with 7 bases matching TRBD2. This sequence originates from a human donor in a cohort sampled during active COVID-19. The CDR3: CASSLGDYRETQYF. The DNA reads TGTGCCAGCAGCTTAGGGGACTATCGAGAGACCCAGTACTTC.